The rows below give T cell receptor beta chains drawn from one sample of a study of shared clonotypes between healthy human individuals. Profiled with immunoSEQ multiplex PCR; TCRdb holds only in-frame clones, not every one. The sample has 2,500,000 or so clones; approximately 90% are singletons. The sequenced sample was naive CD4+ T cells sorted from blood. These receptors originate from a man aged 18-30 years in good health. The CDR3 runs from the conserved cysteine through the conserved F or W. A D gene is named only where the DNA matches it firmly. A row's size may be missing; if present it is once, few, many or a size class.

v_call	clone_size	j_call	d_call	cdr3_aa	cdr3_nt
TRBV6-1	-	TRBJ1-6	-	CASSEAPGSSYNSPLHF	TGTGCCAGCAGTGAAGCCCCAGGGAGCTCCTATAATTCACCCCTCCACTTT
TRBV18	once	TRBJ2-7	TRBD2	CASSPPSGGRSEQYF	TGTGCCAGCTCACCACCGTCGGGGGGGCGGAGCGAGCAGTACTTC
TRBV6-1	-	TRBJ1-6	TRBD1	CASSERGGGWSNSPLHF	TGTGCCAGCAGTGAAAGAGGGGGCGGATGGTCTAATTCACCCCTCCACTTT
TRBV7-2	-	TRBJ2-5	TRBD2	CASRTSGRAGAQETQYF	TGTGCCAGCCGGACTAGCGGGAGGGCCGGGGCTCAAGAGACCCAGTACTTC
TRBV5-1	-	TRBJ2-3	TRBD1	CASSLAGGLSDTQYF	TGCGCCAGCAGTCTAGCAGGGGGCCTTTCCGATACGCAGTATTTT
TRBV6-1	once	TRBJ2-7	-	CASSPGTTRGQYF	TGTGCCAGCAGTCCCGGGACTACCAGGGGCCAGTACTTC
TRBV29-1	-	TRBJ2-7	-	CSGGGGFVDEQYF	TGCAGCGGTGGTGGAGGCTTTGTCGACGAGCAGTACTTC
TRBV27	-	TRBJ2-7	-	CASKPDREGSEQYF	TGTGCCAGCAAACCGGACAGGGAGGGATCCGAGCAGTACTTC
TRBV4-2	-	TRBJ1-5	-	CASSQVPGGSNQPQHF	TGTGCCAGCAGCCAAGTTCCGGGGGGTAGCAATCAGCCCCAGCATTTT
TRBV5-4	-	TRBJ1-1	TRBD1	CASSLRDSFEAFF	TGTGCCAGCAGCCTCCGGGACAGTTTTGAAGCTTTCTTT
TRBV2	-	TRBJ2-1	-	CASSEGGPFYNEQFF	TGTGCCAGCAGTGAAGGTGGACCATTCTACAATGAGCAGTTCTTC
TRBV7-2	-	TRBJ1-2	-	CASSQYQVNYGYTF	TGTGCCAGCAGCCAATACCAGGTTAACTATGGCTACACCTTC
TRBV5-6	-	TRBJ1-4	-	CASSFGRISEKLFF	TGTGCCAGCAGCTTCGGACGGATAAGCGAAAAACTGTTTTTT
TRBV19	-	TRBJ1-2	-	CKRQGTFPYGYTF	TGCAAGAGGCAGGGCACCTTCCCCTATGGCTACACCTTC
TRBV10-3	-	TRBJ2-3	-	CATPPADTQYF	TGTGCCACCCCCCCGGCAGATACGCAGTATTTT
TRBV29-1	-	TRBJ2-7	-	CSVGGRDRNEQYF	TGCAGCGTTGGGGGCAGGGATCGAAACGAGCAGTACTTC
TRBV6-1	-	TRBJ2-1	TRBD2	CASSFSGGGNEQFF	TGTGCCAGCAGTTTTAGCGGGGGGGGCAATGAGCAGTTCTTC
TRBV5-1	-	TRBJ1-6	TRBD1	CASSRTGEDSPLHF	TGCGCCAGCAGCCGGACAGGGGAGGATTCACCCCTCCACTTT
TRBV5-1	-	TRBJ2-3	TRBD2	CASSLSGGITDTQYF	TGCGCCAGCAGCCTTAGCGGGGGGATCACAGATACGCAGTATTTT
TRBV28	-	TRBJ1-1	-	CASTPFGGTTNTEAFF	TGTGCCAGCACCCCCTTCGGCGGGACAACGAACACTGAAGCTTTCTTT
TRBV6-5	-	TRBJ2-5	-	CASSPPGIAPGTQYF	TGTGCCAGCAGCCCTCCAGGAATTGCCCCTGGGACCCAGTACTTC